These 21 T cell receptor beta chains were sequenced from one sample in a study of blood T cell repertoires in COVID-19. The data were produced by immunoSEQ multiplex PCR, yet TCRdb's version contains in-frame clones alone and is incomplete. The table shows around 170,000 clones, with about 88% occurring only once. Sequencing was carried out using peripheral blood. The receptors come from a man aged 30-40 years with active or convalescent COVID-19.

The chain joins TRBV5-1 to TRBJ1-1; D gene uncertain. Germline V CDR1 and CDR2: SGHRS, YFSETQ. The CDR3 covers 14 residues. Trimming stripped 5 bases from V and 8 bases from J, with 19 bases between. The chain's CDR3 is CASRNRNPEEEAFF. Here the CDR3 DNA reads TGCGCCAGCAGGAATCGCAATCCCGAGGAGGAAGCTTTCTTT.

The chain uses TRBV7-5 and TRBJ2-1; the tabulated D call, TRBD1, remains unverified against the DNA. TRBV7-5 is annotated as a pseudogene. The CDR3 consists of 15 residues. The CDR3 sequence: CVRSLDRLVDNEQFF. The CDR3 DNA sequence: TGTGTCAGAAGCTTAGACAGGTTGGTCGACAATGAGCAGTTCTTC.

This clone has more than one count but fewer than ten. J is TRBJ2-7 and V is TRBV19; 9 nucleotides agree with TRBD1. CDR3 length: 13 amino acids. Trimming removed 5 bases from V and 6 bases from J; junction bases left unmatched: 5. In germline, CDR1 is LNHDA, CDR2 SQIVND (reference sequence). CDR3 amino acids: CASSGGQGSEQYF. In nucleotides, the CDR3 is TGTGCCAGTAGTGGAGGACAGGGGTCCGAGCAGTACTTC. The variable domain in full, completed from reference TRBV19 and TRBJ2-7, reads DGGITQSPKYLFRKEGQNVTLSCEQNLNHDAMYWYRQDPGQGLRLIYYSQIVNDFQKGDIAEGYSVSREKKESFPLTVTSAQKNPTAFYLCASSGGQGSEQYFGPGTRLTVT.

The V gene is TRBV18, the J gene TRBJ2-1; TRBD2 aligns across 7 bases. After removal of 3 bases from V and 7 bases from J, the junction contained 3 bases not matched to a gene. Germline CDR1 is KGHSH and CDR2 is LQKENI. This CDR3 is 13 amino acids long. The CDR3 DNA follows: TGTGCCAGCTCACCTGGACTAGTTAATGAGCAGTTCTTC. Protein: CASSPGLVNEQFF.

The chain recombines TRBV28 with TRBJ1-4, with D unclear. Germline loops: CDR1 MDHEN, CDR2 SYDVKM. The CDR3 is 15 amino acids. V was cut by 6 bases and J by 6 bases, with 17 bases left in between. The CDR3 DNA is TGTGCCAGCAGCCCCATTTCGGGGTTTCATGAAAAACTGTTTTTT. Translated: CASSPISGFHEKLFF.

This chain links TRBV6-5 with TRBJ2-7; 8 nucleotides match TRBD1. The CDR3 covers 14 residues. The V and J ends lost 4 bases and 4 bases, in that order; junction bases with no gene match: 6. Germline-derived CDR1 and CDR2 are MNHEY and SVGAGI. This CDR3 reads CASSSGTGDYEQYV. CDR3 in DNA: TGTGCCAGCAGTTCCGGGACAGGTGATTACGAGCAGTACGTC.

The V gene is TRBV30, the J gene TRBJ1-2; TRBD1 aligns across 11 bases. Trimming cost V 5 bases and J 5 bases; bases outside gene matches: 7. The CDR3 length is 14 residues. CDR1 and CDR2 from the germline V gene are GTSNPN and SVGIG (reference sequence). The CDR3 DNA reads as TGTGCCTGGTCCCTGGGACAGGGGGAATATGGCTACACCTTC. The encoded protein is CAWSLGQGEYGYTF.

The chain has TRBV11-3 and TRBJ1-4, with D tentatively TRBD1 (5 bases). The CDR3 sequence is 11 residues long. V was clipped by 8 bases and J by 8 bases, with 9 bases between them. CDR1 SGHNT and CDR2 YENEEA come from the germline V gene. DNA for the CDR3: TGTGCCAGCTCGACAGCAGAAAAACTGTTTTTT. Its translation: CASSTAEKLFF.

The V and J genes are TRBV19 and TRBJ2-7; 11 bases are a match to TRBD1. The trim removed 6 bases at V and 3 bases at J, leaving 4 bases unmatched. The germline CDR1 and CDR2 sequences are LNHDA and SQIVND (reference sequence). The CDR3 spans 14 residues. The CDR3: CASSPGTGGYEQYV. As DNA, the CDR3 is TGTGCCAGTAGCCCGGGGACAGGGGGCTACGAGCAGTACGTC.

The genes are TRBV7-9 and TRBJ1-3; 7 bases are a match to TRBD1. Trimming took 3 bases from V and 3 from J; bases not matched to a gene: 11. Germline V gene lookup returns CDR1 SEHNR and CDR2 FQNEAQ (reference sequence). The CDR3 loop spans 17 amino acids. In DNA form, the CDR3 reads TGTGCCAGCAGCTTTTCCACCGGGACAGCGTTTGGAAACACCATATATTTT. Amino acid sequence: CASSFSTGTAFGNTIYF.

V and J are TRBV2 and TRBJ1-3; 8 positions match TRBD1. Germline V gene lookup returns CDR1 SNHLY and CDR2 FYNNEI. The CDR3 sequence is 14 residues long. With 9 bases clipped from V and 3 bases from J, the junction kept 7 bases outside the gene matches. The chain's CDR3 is CASGGQAIGNTIYF. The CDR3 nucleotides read TGTGCCAGTGGGGGACAGGCGATTGGAAACACCATATATTTT. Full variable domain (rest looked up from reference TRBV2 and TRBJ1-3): EPEVTQTPSHQVTQMGQEVILRCVPISNHLYFYWYRQILGQKVEFLVSFYNNEISEKSEIFDDQFSVERPDGSNFTLKIRSTKLEDSAMYFCASGGQAIGNTIYFGEGSWLTVV.

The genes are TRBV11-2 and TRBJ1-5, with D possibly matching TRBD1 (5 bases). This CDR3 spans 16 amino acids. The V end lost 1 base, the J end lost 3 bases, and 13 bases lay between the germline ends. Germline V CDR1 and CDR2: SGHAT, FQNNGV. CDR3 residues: CASSLGGDGINQPQHF. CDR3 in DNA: TGTGCCAGCAGCTTAGGGGGCGACGGAATCAATCAGCCCCAGCATTTT.

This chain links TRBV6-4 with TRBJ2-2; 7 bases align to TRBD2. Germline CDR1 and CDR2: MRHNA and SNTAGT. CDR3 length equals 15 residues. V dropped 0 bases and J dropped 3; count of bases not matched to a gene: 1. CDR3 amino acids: CASSDSREYTGELFF. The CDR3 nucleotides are TGTGCCAGCAGTGACTCGCGGGAGTACACCGGGGAGCTGTTTTTT.

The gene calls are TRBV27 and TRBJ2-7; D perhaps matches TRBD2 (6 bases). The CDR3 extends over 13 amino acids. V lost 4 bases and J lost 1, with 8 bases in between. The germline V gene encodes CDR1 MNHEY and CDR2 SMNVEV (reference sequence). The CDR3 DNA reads TGTGCCAGCAGTTCGGGAGTTTCCTACGAGCAGTACTTC. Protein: CASSSGVSYEQYF.

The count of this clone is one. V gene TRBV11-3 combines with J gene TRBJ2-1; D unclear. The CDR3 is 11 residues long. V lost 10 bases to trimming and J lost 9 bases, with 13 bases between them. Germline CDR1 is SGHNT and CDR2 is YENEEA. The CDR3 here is CATSGESEQFF. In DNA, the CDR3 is TGTGCCACCTCCGGTGAGAGTGAGCAGTTCTTC.

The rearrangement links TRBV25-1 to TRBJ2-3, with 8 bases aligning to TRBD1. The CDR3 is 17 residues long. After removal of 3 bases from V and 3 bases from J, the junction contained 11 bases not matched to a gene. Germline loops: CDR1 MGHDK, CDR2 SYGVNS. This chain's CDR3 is CASSDPRDRSATDTQYF. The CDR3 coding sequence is TGTGCCAGCAGTGACCCCCGGGACAGGAGTGCGACAGATACGCAGTATTTT.

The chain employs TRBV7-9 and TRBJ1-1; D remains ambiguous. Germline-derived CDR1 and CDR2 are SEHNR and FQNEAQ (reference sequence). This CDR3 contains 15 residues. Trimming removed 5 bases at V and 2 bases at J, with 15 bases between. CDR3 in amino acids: CASSAVNMGNTEAFF. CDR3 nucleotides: TGTGCCAGCAGCGCAGTCAACATGGGCAACACTGAAGCTTTCTTT.

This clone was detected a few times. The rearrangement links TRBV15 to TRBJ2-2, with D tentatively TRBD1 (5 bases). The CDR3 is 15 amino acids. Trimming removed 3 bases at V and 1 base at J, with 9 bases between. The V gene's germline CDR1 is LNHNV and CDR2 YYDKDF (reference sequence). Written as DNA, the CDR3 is TGTGCCACCAGCAGCGTAAGGGGGAACACCGGGGAGCTGTTTTTT. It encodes CATSSVRGNTGELFF.

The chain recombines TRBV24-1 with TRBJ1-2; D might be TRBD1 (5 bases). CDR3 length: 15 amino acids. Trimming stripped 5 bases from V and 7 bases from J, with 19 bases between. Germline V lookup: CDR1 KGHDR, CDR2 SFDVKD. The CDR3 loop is CATSAAPGRESGYTF. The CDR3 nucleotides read TGTGCCACCAGTGCCGCTCCGGGGCGGGAAAGTGGCTACACCTTC.

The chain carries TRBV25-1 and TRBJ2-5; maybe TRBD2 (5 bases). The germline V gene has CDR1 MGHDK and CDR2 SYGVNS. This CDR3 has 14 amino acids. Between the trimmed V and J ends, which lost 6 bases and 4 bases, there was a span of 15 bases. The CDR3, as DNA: TGTGCCAGCAGCGGGGTGAGGACTGGAGAGACCCAGTACTTC. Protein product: CASSGVRTGETQYF.

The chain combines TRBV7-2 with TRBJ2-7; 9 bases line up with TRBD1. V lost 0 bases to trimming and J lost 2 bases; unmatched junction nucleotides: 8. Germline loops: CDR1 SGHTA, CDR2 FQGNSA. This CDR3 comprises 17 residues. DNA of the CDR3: TGTGCCAGCAGCTTAGCTTTTCCGGGACAGGGAGCCTACGAGCAGTACTTC. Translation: CASSLAFPGQGAYEQYF.